The present T cell receptor beta chain was sequenced within a study of blood T cell repertoires in COVID-19. Study-level background: Specimens from acute and convalescent COVID-19 originated in the United States, Italy and Spain. The analysed material was cDNA or gDNA that came from T cells, B-cell-depleted T cells, or PBMCs.

V trimming: 5 bases; J trimming: 0 bases; junction bases outside the gene matches: 14. Germline V gene lookup returns CDR1 SNHLY and CDR2 FYNNEI. This CDR3 has 20 residues. Profiled with immunoSEQ multiplex PCR; TCRdb holds only in-frame clones, not every one. The sample lists about 160,000 clones; around 85% were seen once. Participant ages covered 18 to 89 years across 24 US areas. The sequencing input was PBMCs or T cells enriched from blood (not recorded which). The chain joins TRBV2 to TRBJ2-2; 11 bases map to TRBD2. The clonotype comes from a middle-aged woman with acute COVID-19. The CDR3 region has the DNA TGTGCCAGCAGTCCACCCCCTCGACTAGCGGGGACCTCGAACACCGGGGAGCTGTTTTTT. It encodes CASSPPPRLAGTSNTGELFF.